These 28 T cell receptor beta chains were sequenced from one sample in a study of cytomegalovirus exposure and HLA in healthy donors. PCR involved 60 Vbeta and 13 Jbeta primers. Assay used: immunoSEQ multiplex PCR; TCRdb lists only in-frame clones, some missing. Its table records 150,000 to 250,000 clones. Sequencing was done on a sample of PBMCs. These receptors came from a boy aged 10-17 years in good health and CMV-seronegative.

The genes are TRBV11-2 and TRBJ2-3; D perhaps matches TRBD2 (7 bases). The ends were cut back, 0 bases at V and 6 bases at J, with 10 bases in the middle. The CDR3 covers 14 residues. CDR1 is SGHAT and CDR2 is FQNNGV in the germline V gene. This chain's CDR3 is CASSLDRGADTQYF. The DNA for the CDR3 is TGTGCCAGCAGCTTAGACCGGGGGGCCGATACGCAGTATTTT.

With regard to this clone: The junction does not match germline at one end; this may be a read error. The rearrangement joins TRBV14 to TRBJ1-2; no clear D gene. Germline CDR1 and CDR2: SGHDN and FVKESK. The CDR3 is made up of 14 amino acids. CDR3 residues: CASGQARGNYGYTF. Here the CDR3 DNA reads TGTGCCAGCGGCCAAGCGAGAGGAAACTATGGCTACACCTTC.

The gene calls are TRBV5-1 and TRBJ1-2; D may be TRBD1 (5 bases). Trimming took off 0 bases at V and 0 bases at J, with 6 bases between the two ends. The length of the CDR3 is 14 residues. Germline CDR1 reads SGHRS; CDR2 reads YFSETQ. In DNA form, the CDR3 reads TGCGCCAGCAGCTTGGACAGGTCTAACTATGGCTACACCTTC. Amino acids: CASSLDRSNYGYTF.

The chain couples TRBV6-5 to TRBJ1-2, with a weak D call TRBD1 (5 bases). The CDR3 runs 13 residues. Between the trimmed V and J ends, which lost 5 bases and 4 bases, there was a span of 11 bases. Germline loops: CDR1 MNHEY, CDR2 SVGAGI. CDR3 sequence: CASSLQVIYGYTF. The CDR3 region has the DNA TGTGCCAGCAGTCTACAGGTTATCTATGGCTACACCTTC.

J is TRBJ2-7 and V is TRBV30; maybe TRBD1 (5 bases). Germline CDR1 reads GTSNPN; CDR2 reads SVGIG (reference sequence). Trimming took off 3 bases at V and 4 bases at J, with 10 bases between the two ends. The CDR3 extends over 12 amino acids. The CDR3: CAWSVAGYEQYF. DNA for the CDR3: TGTGCCTGGAGCGTAGCAGGGTACGAGCAGTACTTC.

V and J are TRBV4-1 and TRBJ2-2; D possibly corresponds to TRBD2 (6 bases). Germline V gives CDR1 MGHRA, CDR2 YSYEKL. CDR3 length: 17 amino acids. V lost 2 bases to trimming and J lost 6 bases, with 19 bases between them. The CDR3 DNA reads as TGCGCCAGCAGCCAATTATTCGCGGGGATCCAAGCCGGGGAGCTGTTTTTT. Its protein product is CASSQLFAGIQAGELFF.

V and J are TRBV4-2 and TRBJ2-3; D is perhaps TRBD2 (6 bases). CDR3 length: 14 residues. V lost 4 bases and J 4 bases, leaving 12 bases between the germline ends. CDR1 and CDR2 from the germline V gene are LGHNA and YNFKEQ. This CDR3 is CASSRTLASDTQYF. Here the CDR3 DNA reads TGTGCCAGCAGCCGAACCCTAGCGTCAGATACGCAGTATTTT.

The chain employs TRBV10-3 and TRBJ2-2, with 8 bases aligning to TRBD1. This CDR3 is built from 14 residues. From germline, CDR1 is ENHRY and CDR2 SYGVKD. The V gene end was trimmed by 6 bases and the J gene end by 2 bases; junction bases not matched to a gene: 2. The CDR3 nucleotides are TGTGCCATCAGCCAGGGGGCTAACACCGGGGAGCTGTTTTTT. The encoded protein is CAISQGANTGELFF.

The gene calls are TRBV5-4 and TRBJ1-1, with D possibly matching TRBD1 (6 bases). The CDR3 contains 15 residues. The V gene lost 1 base and the J gene lost 4 bases, with 14 bases spanning the gap. The germline gives CDR1 SGHNT, CDR2 YYREEE (reference sequence). The CDR3 sequence is CASSLMGARGTEAFF. The CDR3 bases are TGTGCCAGCAGCTTGATGGGGGCGAGGGGCACTGAAGCTTTCTTT.

V usage is TRBV19 and J usage is TRBJ1-2; D possibly corresponds to TRBD1 (6 bases). Trimming removed 6 bases at V and 2 bases at J, with 13 bases between. The CDR3 spans 14 residues. Germline V gene lookup returns CDR1 LNHDA and CDR2 SQIVND (reference sequence). CDR3 sequence reads: CASSPAGANYGYTF. CDR3 bases: TGTGCCAGTAGCCCCGCAGGGGCCAACTATGGCTACACCTTC.

The chain has TRBV6-5 and TRBJ2-7; D unclear. CDR1 and CDR2 (germline): MNHEY, SVGAGI. This CDR3 comprises 14 residues. With 6 bases removed from V and 0 bases from J, the gap between germline ends came to 12 bases. The CDR3 region is CASSPYRSSYEQYF. As DNA, the CDR3 is TGTGCCAGCAGCCCGTATAGGAGCTCCTACGAGCAGTACTTC.

V is TRBV19 and J is TRBJ1-1; D uncertain. CDR3 size: 15 residues. The V end lost 5 bases, the J end lost 0 bases, and 13 bases lay between the germline ends. Per germline, CDR1 LNHDA and CDR2 SQIVND (reference sequence). CDR3 bases: TGTGCCAGTAGTGCCTACAACGGGATGAACACTGAAGCTTTCTTT. It is translated as CASSAYNGMNTEAFF.

The chain recombines TRBV7-9 with TRBJ2-5, with TRBD1 as a possible D gene (5 bases). There are 13 residues in the CDR3. V was cut by 4 bases and J by 2 bases, with 8 bases left in between. CDR1 and CDR2 (germline): SEHNR, FQNEAQ (reference sequence). CDR3 amino acids: CASSSTGQETQYF. The CDR3, as DNA: TGTGCCAGCAGCTCAACAGGACAAGAGACCCAGTACTTC.

The chain combines TRBV6-5 with TRBJ1-1; D is possibly TRBD1 (6 bases). Germline V gives CDR1 MNHEY, CDR2 SVGAGI. V was trimmed by 6 bases and J by 5 bases, leaving 16 bases between them. CDR3 length equals 14 residues. This chain's CDR3 is CASSSRGAGTEAFF. The CDR3 bases are TGTGCCAGCAGCAGTCGGGGGGCCGGGACTGAAGCTTTCTTT.

This rearrangement joins TRBV4-1 to TRBJ2-5, with 10 bases aligning to TRBD2. The germline V gene has CDR1 MGHRA and CDR2 YSYEKL. The CDR3 has 18 residues. V was clipped by 0 bases and J by 5 bases; unmatched bases: 12. This chain's CDR3 is CASSQDGTLAGAGETQYF. CDR3 bases: TGCGCCAGCAGCCAAGACGGAACGCTAGCGGGGGCCGGGGAGACCCAGTACTTC.

The J gene is TRBJ1-2, the V gene TRBV30; the D gene is possibly TRBD1 (5 bases). Trimming removed 4 bases from V and 4 bases from J, with 13 bases in between. The CDR3 extends over 13 amino acids. Germline lookup yields CDR1 GTSNPN and CDR2 SVGIG (reference sequence). The CDR3 region has the DNA TGTGCCTGGATTAGGGGCGACTCCTATGGCTACACCTTC. This codes for CAWIRGDSYGYTF.

This chain links TRBV27 with TRBJ1-1; tentatively, D is TRBD1 (5 bases). Germline V gene sequence: CDR1 MNHEY, CDR2 SMNVEV (reference sequence). This CDR3 has 13 residues. Trimming shortened V by 5 bases and J by 3 bases, and 10 bases separated the two germline ends. The chain's CDR3 is CASSIGGDTEAFF. CDR3 sequence (DNA): TGTGCCAGCAGTATCGGGGGGGACACTGAAGCTTTCTTT.

V gene TRBV29-1 combines with J gene TRBJ1-1, with D maybe TRBD1 (6 bases). The CDR3 totals 10 residues. Trimming cost V 7 bases and J 4 bases, with 7 bases left between them. CDR1 SQVTM and CDR2 ANQGSEA come from the germline V gene. The DNA for the CDR3 is TGCAGCGGAGGGGGCACTGAAGCTTTCTTT. It is translated as CSGGGTEAFF. Variable domain in full (rest from reference TRBV29-1 and TRBJ1-1): SAVISQKPSRDICQRGTSLTIQCQVDSQVTMMFWYRQQPGQSLTLIATANQGSEATYESGFVIDKFPISRPNLTFSTLTVSNMSPEDSSIYLCSGGGTEAFFGQGTRLTVV.

This chain uses TRBV7-6 with TRBJ1-5; tentative D call: TRBD1 (5 bases). The length of the CDR3 is 13 residues. Germline V lookup: CDR1 SGHVS, CDR2 FNYEAQ. V gave up 1 base and J gave up 6 bases, with 7 bases separating them. In DNA form, the CDR3 reads TGTGCCAGCAGCTTAGTAAGGGGTCAGCCCCAGCATTTT. Translated, it gives CASSLVRGQPQHF.

The chain's CDR3 is CASSGRGETQYF. DNA for the CDR3: TGCGCCAGCAGCGGGAGGGGGGAGACCCAGTACTTC. The chain employs TRBV5-1 and TRBJ2-5, with a tentative D call TRBD2 (7 bases). V shed 4 bases and J shed 5 bases, with 9 bases lying between them. Germline V CDR1 and CDR2: SGHRS, YFSETQ. CDR3 length equals 12 residues.

To note about this clone: This specimen includes other DNA sequences encoding the same CDR3. The V gene is TRBV5-6, the J gene TRBJ1-1; 7 bases line up with TRBD1. The V segment lost 4 bases and the J segment 5 bases; nucleotides outside the gene matches: 8. The CDR3 runs to 14 residues. The V gene's germline CDR1 is SGHDT and CDR2 YYEEEE. The CDR3 spells CASSPLDRTTEAFF. For the CDR3, the DNA is TGTGCCAGCAGCCCCCTGGACAGGACAACTGAAGCTTTCTTT.

The V and J genes are TRBV5-1 and TRBJ2-7, with 12 bases lining up with TRBD2. V lost 3 bases, J lost 6 bases, and 1 base stayed unmatched. The CDR3 extends over 13 amino acids. CDR1 is SGHRS, CDR2 YFSETQ, per germline. The CDR3 bases are TGCGCCAGCAGCTCTAGCGGGGGGGCCGAGCAGTACTTC. This codes for CASSSSGGAEQYF. Complete variable domain (other parts from reference TRBV5-1 and TRBJ2-7): KAGVTQTPRYLIKTRGQQVTLSCSPISGHRSVSWYQQTPGQGLQFLFEYFSETQRNKGNFPGRFSGRQFSNSRSEMNVSTLELGDSALYLCASSSSGGAEQYFGPGTRLTVT.

V and J are TRBV30 and TRBJ2-5, with TRBD1 matching 7 bases. The J call is uncertain, as TRBJ2-7 better fits the DNA end. The germline CDR1 and CDR2 sequences are GTSNPN and SVGIG (reference sequence). The CDR3 is 14 amino acids. CDR3 in DNA: TGTGCCTGGAGAAACGGACAGGACGTCGACGAGCAGTACTTC. This sequence encodes CAWRNGQDVDEQYF.

This chain connects TRBV7-9 to TRBJ2-7, with TRBD1 as a possible D gene (6 bases). V lost 1 base and J lost 5, with 12 bases in between. The CDR3 consists of 14 residues. Germline V gives CDR1 SEHNR, CDR2 FQNEAQ (reference sequence). The CDR3 here is CASSLVNRDHEQYF. The CDR3 DNA follows: TGTGCCAGCAGCTTAGTGAACAGGGATCACGAGCAGTACTTC.

The rearrangement links TRBV13 to TRBJ2-3, with D perhaps matching TRBD1 (6 bases). CDR3 length: 13 residues. Trimming cost V 3 bases and J 6 bases, with 10 bases left between them. Germline V gene lookup returns CDR1 PRHDT and CDR2 FYEKMQ (reference sequence). The CDR3 coding sequence is TGTGCCAGCAGCTTTGGGGGCTCGGATACGCAGTATTTT. This gives the protein CASSFGGSDTQYF.

The chain uses TRBV4-2 and TRBJ2-7; D not resolved. Germline values: CDR1 LGHNA, CDR2 YNFKEQ. With 4 bases removed from V and 4 bases from J, the gap between germline ends came to 17 bases. The CDR3 covers 15 residues. CDR3 protein: CASSLTAGSTYEQYF. CDR3 nucleotide sequence: TGTGCCAGCAGCCTTACTGCAGGAAGTACTTACGAGCAGTACTTC.

This chain joins TRBV5-1 and TRBJ2-1; TRBD2 is a possible D gene (6 bases). Deletions cut 6 bases from V and 4 bases from J, with 17 bases between. Germline assignment: CDR1 SGHRS and CDR2 YFSETQ. The CDR3 has 15 residues. CDR3: CASNGGGRTYNEQFF. CDR3 sequence (DNA): TGCGCCAGCAACGGGGGAGGCAGAACATACAATGAGCAGTTCTTC.

DNA of the CDR3: TGTGCCTGGAAAGAGACAGGGTTTACCTACGAGCAGTACTTC. Its protein product is CAWKETGFTYEQYF. The V gene is TRBV30, the J gene TRBJ2-7; 7 nucleotides line up with TRBD1. CDR1 and CDR2 from the germline V gene are GTSNPN and SVGIG (reference sequence). CDR3 length equals 14 residues. The V and J ends lost 4 bases and 2 bases, in that order; junction bases with no gene match: 8.